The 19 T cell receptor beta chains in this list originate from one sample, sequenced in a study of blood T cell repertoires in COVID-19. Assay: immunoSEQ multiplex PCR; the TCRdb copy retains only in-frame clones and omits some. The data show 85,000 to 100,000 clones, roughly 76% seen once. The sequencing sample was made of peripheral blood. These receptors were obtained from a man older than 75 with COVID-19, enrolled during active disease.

In DNA, the CDR3 is TGTGCCAGCAGCCAAGGACACTACCAAGAGACCCAGTACTTC. Encoded protein: CASSQGHYQETQYF. The chain combines TRBV5-4 with TRBJ2-5; D might be TRBD1 (5 bases). This CDR3 region has 14 residues. V was trimmed by 4 bases and J by 0 bases, leaving 10 bases between them. CDR1 and CDR2 (germline): SGHNT, YYREEE (reference sequence).

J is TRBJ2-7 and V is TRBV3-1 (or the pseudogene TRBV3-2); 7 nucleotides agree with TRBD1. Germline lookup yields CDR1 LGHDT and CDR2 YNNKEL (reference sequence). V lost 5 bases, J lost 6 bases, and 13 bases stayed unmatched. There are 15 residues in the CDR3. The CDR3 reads CASSGPGTAHLEQYF. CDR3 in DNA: TGTGCCAGCAGCGGGCCCGGGACAGCCCATCTCGAGCAGTACTTC.

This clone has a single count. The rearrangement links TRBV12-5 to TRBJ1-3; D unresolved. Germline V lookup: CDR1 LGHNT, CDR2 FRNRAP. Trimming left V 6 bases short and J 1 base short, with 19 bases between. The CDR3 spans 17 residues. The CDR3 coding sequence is TGTGCTAGTGGCCCTTTACGCGGGGTGGCTTCTGGAAACACCATATATTTT. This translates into CASGPLRGVASGNTIYF.

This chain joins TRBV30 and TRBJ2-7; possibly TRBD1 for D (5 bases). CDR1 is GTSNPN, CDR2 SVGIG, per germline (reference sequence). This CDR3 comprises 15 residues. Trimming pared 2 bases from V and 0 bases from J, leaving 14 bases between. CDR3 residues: CAWSQGIRNSYEQYF. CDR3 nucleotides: TGTGCCTGGAGTCAGGGAATTAGGAACTCCTACGAGCAGTACTTC. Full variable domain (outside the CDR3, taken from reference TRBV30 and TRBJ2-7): SQTIHQWPATLVQPVGSPLSLECTVEGTSNPNLYWYRQAAGRGLQLLFYSVGIGQISSEVPQNLSASRPQDRQFILSSKKLLLSDSGFYLCAWSQGIRNSYEQYFGPGTRLTVT.

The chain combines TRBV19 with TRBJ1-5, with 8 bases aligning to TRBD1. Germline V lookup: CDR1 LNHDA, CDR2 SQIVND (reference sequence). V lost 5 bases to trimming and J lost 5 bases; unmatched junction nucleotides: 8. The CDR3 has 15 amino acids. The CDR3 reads CASSGGTGNYQPQHF. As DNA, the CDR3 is TGTGCCAGTAGTGGCGGGACAGGAAACTATCAGCCCCAGCATTTT.

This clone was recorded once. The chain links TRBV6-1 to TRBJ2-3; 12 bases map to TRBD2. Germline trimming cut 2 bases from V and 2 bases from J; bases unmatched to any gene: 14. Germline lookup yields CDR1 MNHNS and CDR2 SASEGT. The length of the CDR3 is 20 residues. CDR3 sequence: CASSEKFSVGLAGSTDTQYF. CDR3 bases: TGTGCCAGCAGTGAAAAATTTAGTGTAGGACTAGCGGGGTCCACAGATACGCAGTATTTT.

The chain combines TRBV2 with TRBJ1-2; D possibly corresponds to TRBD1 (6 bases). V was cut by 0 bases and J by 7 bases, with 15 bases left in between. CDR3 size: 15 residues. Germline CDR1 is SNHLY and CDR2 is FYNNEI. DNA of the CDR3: TGTGCCAGCAGTGAAGCCGTGGGAGGGGGGAGTGGCTACACCTTC. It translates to CASSEAVGGGSGYTF.

The chain's CDR3 is CAISGTSGVNEQFF. In DNA form, the CDR3 reads TGTGCCATCAGTGGGACTAGCGGGGTCAATGAGCAGTTCTTC. This chain joins TRBV10-3 and TRBJ2-1; 12 bases agree with TRBD2. With V trimmed by 4 bases and J by 6 bases, 1 base remained unmatched. CDR3 length equals 14 residues. Germline lookup yields CDR1 ENHRY and CDR2 SYGVKD.

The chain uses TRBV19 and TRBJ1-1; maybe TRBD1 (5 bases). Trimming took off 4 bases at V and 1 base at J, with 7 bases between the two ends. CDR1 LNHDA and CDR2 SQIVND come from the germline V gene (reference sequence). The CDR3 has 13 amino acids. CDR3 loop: CASSTGGNTEAFF. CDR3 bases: TGTGCCAGTAGTACCGGGGGGAACACTGAAGCTTTCTTT.

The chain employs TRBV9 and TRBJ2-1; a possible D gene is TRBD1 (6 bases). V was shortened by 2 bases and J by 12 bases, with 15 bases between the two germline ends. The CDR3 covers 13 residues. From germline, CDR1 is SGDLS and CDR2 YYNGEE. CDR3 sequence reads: CASSVDSSRGQFF. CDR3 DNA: TGTGCCAGCAGCGTCGACTCCTCCAGGGGGCAGTTCTTC.

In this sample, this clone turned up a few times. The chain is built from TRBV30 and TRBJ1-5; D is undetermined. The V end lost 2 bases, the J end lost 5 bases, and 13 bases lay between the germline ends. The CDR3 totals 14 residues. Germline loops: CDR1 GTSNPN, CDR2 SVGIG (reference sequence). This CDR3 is CAWSHSGGHQPQHF. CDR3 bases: TGTGCCTGGAGTCACTCGGGAGGGCATCAGCCCCAGCATTTT. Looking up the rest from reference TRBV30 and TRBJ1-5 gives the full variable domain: SQTIHQWPATLVQPVGSPLSLECTVEGTSNPNLYWYRQAAGRGLQLLFYSVGIGQISSEVPQNLSASRPQDRQFILSSKKLLLSDSGFYLCAWSHSGGHQPQHFGDGTRLSIL.

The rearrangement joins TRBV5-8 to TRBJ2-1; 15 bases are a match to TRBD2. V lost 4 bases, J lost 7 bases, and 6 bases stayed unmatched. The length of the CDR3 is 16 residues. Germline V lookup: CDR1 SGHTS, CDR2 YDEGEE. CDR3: CASSPTGTSGRNEQFF. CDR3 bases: TGTGCCAGCAGCCCAACCGGGACTAGCGGGAGGAATGAGCAGTTCTTC.

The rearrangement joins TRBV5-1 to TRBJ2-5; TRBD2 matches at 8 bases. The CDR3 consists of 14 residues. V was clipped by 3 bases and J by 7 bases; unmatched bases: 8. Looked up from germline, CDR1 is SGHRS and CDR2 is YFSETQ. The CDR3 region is CASSSLGLAGTQYF. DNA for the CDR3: TGCGCCAGCAGCTCCCTAGGACTAGCTGGGACCCAGTACTTC.

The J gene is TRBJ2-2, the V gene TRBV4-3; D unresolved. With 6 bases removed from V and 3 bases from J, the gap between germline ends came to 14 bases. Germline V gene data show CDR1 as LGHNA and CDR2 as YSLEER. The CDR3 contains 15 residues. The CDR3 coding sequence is TGCGCCAGCAGTATGGGTGGAGACTACACCGGGGAGCTGTTTTTT. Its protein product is CASSMGGDYTGELFF.

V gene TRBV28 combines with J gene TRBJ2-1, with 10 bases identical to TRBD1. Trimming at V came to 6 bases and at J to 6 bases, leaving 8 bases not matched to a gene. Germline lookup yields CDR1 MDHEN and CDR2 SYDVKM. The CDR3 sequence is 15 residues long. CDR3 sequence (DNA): TGTGCCAGCAGCGAGGGACAGGGGAATATCAATGAGCAGTTCTTC. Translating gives CASSEGQGNINEQFF.

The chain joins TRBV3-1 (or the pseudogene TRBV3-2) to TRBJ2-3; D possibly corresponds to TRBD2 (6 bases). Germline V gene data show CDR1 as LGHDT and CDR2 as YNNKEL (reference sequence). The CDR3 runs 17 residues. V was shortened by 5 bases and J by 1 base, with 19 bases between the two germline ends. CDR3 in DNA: TGTGCCAGCAGCATGTCGCCTAGCGAGGAGGGCACAGATACGCAGTATTTT. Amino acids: CASSMSPSEEGTDTQYF.

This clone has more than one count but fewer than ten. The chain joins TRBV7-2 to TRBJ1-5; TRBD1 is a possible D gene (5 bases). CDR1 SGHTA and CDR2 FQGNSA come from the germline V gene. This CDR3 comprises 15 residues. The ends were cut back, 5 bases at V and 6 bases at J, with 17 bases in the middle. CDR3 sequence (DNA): TGTGCCAGCAGCCGGCGGGGGGAAAAAGGTCAGCCCCAGCATTTT. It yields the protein CASSRRGEKGQPQHF.

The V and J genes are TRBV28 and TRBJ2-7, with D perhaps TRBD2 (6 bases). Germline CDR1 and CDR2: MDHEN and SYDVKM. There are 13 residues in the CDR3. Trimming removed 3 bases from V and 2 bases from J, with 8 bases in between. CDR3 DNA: TGTGCCAGCAGTTTTCCGGGGGCCTACGAGCAGTACTTC. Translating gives CASSFPGAYEQYF.

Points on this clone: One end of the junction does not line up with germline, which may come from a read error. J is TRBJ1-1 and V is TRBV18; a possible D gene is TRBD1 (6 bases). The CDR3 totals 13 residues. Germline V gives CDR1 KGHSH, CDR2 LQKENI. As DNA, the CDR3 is TGTGCCAGCTCCCACAGGGAGAACGCTGAAGCTTTCTTT. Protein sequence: CASSHRENAEAFF.